These T cell receptor beta chains were read from a single sample in a study of blood T cell repertoires in COVID-19. The assay was immunoSEQ multiplex PCR, and TCRdb's table has in-frame clones only and misses some. The profile shows around 100,000 clones, 65% to 90% of them singletons. The sequenced sample was peripheral blood. Receptors were obtained from a man aged 60 to 69 with acute or convalescent COVID-19. The CDR3 runs from the conserved cysteine through the conserved F or W. D genes are given only for firm matches. Some rows have no size entry. The others give once, few or many, or a class for an expanded clone.

clone_size j_call d_call v_call cdr3_nt cdr3_aa
NA TRBJ1-4 TRBD1 TRBV5-1 TGCGCCAGCAGCTTCTCCTCGACAGGGGGTAATGAAAAACTGTTTTTT CASSFSSTGGNEKLFF
NA TRBJ2-7 NA TRBV18 TGTGCCAGCTCATCATACCCCGGGACAAGATACGAGCAGTACTTC CASSSYPGTRYEQYF
NA TRBJ1-5 NA TRBV3-1/TRBV3-2 TGTGCCAGCAGCACCGGACAGCTCAATCAGCCCCAGCATTTT CASSTGQLNQPQHF
NA TRBJ2-2 TRBD2 TRBV2 TGTGCCAGCAGTGAAGGGCTAGCGGGAAGTAGCACCGGGGAGCTGTTTTTT CASSEGLAGSSTGELFF
NA TRBJ2-1 NA TRBV5-1 TGCGCCAGCAGCTTGGGAGCTATAGTCGATGAGCAGTTCTTC CASSLGAIVDEQFF
once TRBJ1-3 NA TRBV6-5 TGTGCCAGCAGCCCGGACATTTGGTCGAACACCATATATTTT CASSPDIWSNTIYF
NA TRBJ2-7 TRBD1 TRBV6-1 TGTGCCAGCAGTGAACCCCTCGGGACAGGATACGAGCAGTACTTC CASSEPLGTGYEQYF
NA TRBJ1-2 NA TRBV7-8 TGTGCCAGCAGCTCAAGACTCGGGGTGGATGGCTACACCTTC CASSSRLGVDGYTF
NA TRBJ2-2 NA TRBV7-2 TGTGCCAGCAGCCCAAGGGTGCAGGGAACCGGGGAGCTGTTTTTT CASSPRVQGTGELFF
NA TRBJ2-6 NA TRBV6-2/TRBV6-3 TGTGCCAGCAGTGACAGAGGGAGGGGGGCCAACGTCCTGACTTTC CASSDRGRGANVLTF
few TRBJ1-1 NA TRBV7-2 TGTGCCAGCAGCGGCCGCACAGGGAACACTGAAGCTTTCTTT CASSGRTGNTEAFF
NA TRBJ2-5 TRBD2 TRBV6-2/TRBV6-3 TGTGCCAGCAGTTACGGGGCTAGCGGGGTTCAAGAGACCCAGTACTTC CASSYGASGVQETQYF
NA TRBJ1-6 NA TRBV2 TGTGCCAGCGGAACACAGGGTTCCTATAATTCACCCCTCCACTTT CASGTQGSYNSPLHF
NA TRBJ1-2 NA TRBV7-9 TGTGCCAGCAGCTTATCCCCCCAGGGTGGCTACACCTTC CASSLSPQGGYTF
once TRBJ2-1 NA TRBV9 TGTGCCAGCAGCGCAGGGGGGACTAGGGAGTACAATGAGCAGTTCTTC CASSAGGTREYNEQFF
NA TRBJ1-1 NA TRBV3-1/TRBV3-2 TGTGCCAGCAGCTTTCATAGACAGTCGAACACTGAAGCTTTCTTT CASSFHRQSNTEAFF
NA TRBJ2-2 TRBD1 TRBV29-1 TGCAGCGTTGAGGGACAGGGTCCCACCGGGGAGCTGTTTTTT CSVEGQGPTGELFF
NA TRBJ2-1 TRBD1 TRBV29-1 TGCAGCGTTGTCCTCGGGACAGGGGACAATGAGCAGTTCTTC CSVVLGTGDNEQFF
many TRBJ1-5 NA TRBV6-5 TGTGCCAGCAGTTACGTGGGGCCGTATCAGCCCCAGCATTTT CASSYVGPYQPQHF
NA TRBJ2-2 TRBD2 TRBV9 TGTGCCCCCAGCGTCGGGGGGACTGGGGCGGGCACCGGGGAGCTGTTTTTT CAPSVGGTGAGTGELFF
NA TRBJ1-1 TRBD1 TRBV4-2 TGTGCCAGCAGCCAACCTATAGGACAGGGGGCCTTGGACACTGAAGCTTTCTTT CASSQPIGQGALDTEAFF
few TRBJ1-5 TRBD1 TRBV30 TGTGCCTGGGGGACAGGGGAGGATCAGCCCCAGCATTTT CAWGTGEDQPQHF
NA TRBJ2-3 TRBD1 TRBV9 TGTGCCAGCAGCGTCGACAGGGGGCGCGGAGTAGATACGCAGTATTTT CASSVDRGRGVDTQYF
NA TRBJ2-7 TRBD2 TRBV7-9 TGTGCCAGCAGCTTCCTAGCGGGGGGTAGCTCCTACGAGCAGTACTTC CASSFLAGGSSYEQYF
NA TRBJ2-2 TRBD2 TRBV18 TGTGCCAGCTCCCTCGTGCTAGCGGACGAGTCCGGGGAGCTGTTTTTT CASSLVLADESGELFF
NA TRBJ2-6 NA TRBV7-9 TGTGCCAGCAGCCGCAGGACAGATCCCAGCTCTGGGGCCAACGTCCTGACTTTC CASSRRTDPSSGANVLTF
NA TRBJ2-3 TRBD1 TRBV27 TGTGCCAGCAAACAGGGGGCCGCAGATACGCAGTATTTT CASKQGAADTQYF
NA TRBJ2-1 NA TRBV29-1 TGCAGCGTTTTAGGACTTCCAAGCTCCTACAATGAGCAGTTCTTC CSVLGLPSSYNEQFF
NA TRBJ2-7 TRBD1 TRBV5-1 TGCGCCAGCAGCTTGACAGGGGGCACCTCCTACGAGCAGTACTTC CASSLTGGTSYEQYF
NA TRBJ1-4 NA TRBV7-9 TGTGCCAGCAGCTTAAGGGAGTCGTATGAAAAACTGTTTTTT CASSLRESYEKLFF
once TRBJ1-2 TRBD1 TRBV6-5 TGTGCCAGCAGTTACTCCGGACAGGGCATAGGCTACACCTTC CASSYSGQGIGYTF
once TRBJ1-5 NA TRBV3-1/TRBV3-2 TGTGCCAGCAGCCAGCGGGGGGCTCAGCCCCAGCATTTT CASSQRGAQPQHF
NA TRBJ1-3 NA TRBV7-9 TGTGCCAGCAGCTTGTACAGGGAAACTGGAAACACCATATATTTT CASSLYRETGNTIYF
NA TRBJ2-2 NA TRBV15 TGTGCCACCAGCAGAGATCGAGGGACCGGGGAGCTGTTTTTT CATSRDRGTGELFF
NA TRBJ2-3 TRBD2 TRBV7-2 TGTGCCAGCGGAGGGACTAGCGGATGGGGCGATACGCAGTATTTT CASGGTSGWGDTQYF
NA TRBJ2-7 TRBD1 TRBV5-1 TGCGCCAGCAGCAGGGGACAGGGGGTAGGTCCCGAGCAGTACTTC CASSRGQGVGPEQYF
NA TRBJ2-4 NA TRBV2 TGTGCCAGCAGTGAGTTTGGTGAGATTGGCAAAAACATTCAGTACTTC CASSEFGEIGKNIQYF